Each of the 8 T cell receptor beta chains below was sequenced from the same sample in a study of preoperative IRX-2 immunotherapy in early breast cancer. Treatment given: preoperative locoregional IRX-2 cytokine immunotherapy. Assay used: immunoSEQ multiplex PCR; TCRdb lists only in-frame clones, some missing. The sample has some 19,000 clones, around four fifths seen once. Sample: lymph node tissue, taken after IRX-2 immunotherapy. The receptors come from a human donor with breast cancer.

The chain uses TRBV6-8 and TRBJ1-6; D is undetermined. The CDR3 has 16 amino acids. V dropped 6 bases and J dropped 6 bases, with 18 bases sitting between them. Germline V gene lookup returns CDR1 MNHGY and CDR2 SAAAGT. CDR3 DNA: TGTGCCAGCAGGCCATGGATGGGCCCCCTTAATTCACCCCTCCACTTT. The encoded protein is CASRPWMGPLNSPLHF.

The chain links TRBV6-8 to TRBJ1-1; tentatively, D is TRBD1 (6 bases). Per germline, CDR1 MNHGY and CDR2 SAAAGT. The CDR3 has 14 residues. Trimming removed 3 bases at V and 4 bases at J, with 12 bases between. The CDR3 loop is CASSYRVGGTEAFF. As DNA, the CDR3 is TGTGCCAGCAGTTATCGAGTAGGGGGCACTGAAGCTTTCTTT.

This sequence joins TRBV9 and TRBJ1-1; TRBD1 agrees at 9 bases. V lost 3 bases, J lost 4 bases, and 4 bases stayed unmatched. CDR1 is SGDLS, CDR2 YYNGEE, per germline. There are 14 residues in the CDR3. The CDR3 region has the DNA TGTGCCAGCAGCGGACAGGGGGTCGGCACTGAAGCTTTCTTT. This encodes CASSGQGVGTEAFF.

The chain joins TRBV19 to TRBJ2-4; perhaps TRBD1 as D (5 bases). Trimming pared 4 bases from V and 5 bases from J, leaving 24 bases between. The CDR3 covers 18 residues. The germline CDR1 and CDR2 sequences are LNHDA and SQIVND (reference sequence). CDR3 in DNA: TGTGCCAGTAGTAAAAGGGGAAGCCAGGACCTCGCCGAAAACATTCAGTACTTC. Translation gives CASSKRGSQDLAENIQYF.

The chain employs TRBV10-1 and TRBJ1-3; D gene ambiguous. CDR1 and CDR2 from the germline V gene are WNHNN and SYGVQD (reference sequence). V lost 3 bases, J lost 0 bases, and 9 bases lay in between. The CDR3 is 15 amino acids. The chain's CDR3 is CASSDGSASGNTIYF. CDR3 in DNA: TGCGCCAGCAGTGATGGTAGTGCCTCTGGAAACACCATATATTTT.

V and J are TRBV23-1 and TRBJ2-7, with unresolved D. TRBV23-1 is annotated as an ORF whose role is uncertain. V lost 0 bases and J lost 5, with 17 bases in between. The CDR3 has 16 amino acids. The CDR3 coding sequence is TGCGCCAGCAGTCAATCGTACTCCGGGTCAAAAAACGAGCAGTACTTC. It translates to CASSQSYSGSKNEQYF.

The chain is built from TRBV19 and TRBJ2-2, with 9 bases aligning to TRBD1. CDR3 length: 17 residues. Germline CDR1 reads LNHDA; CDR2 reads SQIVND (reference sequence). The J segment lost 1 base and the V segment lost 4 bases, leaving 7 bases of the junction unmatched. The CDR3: CASSKPGTGLNTGELFF. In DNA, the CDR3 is TGTGCCAGTAGTAAACCCGGGACAGGGCTGAACACCGGGGAGCTGTTTTTT.

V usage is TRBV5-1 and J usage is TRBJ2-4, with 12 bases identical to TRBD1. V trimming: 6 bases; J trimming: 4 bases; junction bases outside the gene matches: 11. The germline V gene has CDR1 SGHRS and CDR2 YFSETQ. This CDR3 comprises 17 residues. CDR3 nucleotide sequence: TGCGCCAGCACACCGACGGGACAGGGGGCGATTAAAAACATTCAGTACTTC. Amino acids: CASTPTGQGAIKNIQYF. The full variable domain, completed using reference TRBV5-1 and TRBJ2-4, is KAGVTQTPRYLIKTRGQQVTLSCSPISGHRSVSWYQQTPGQGLQFLFEYFSETQRNKGNFPGRFSGRQFSNSRSEMNVSTLELGDSALYLCASTPTGQGAIKNIQYFGAGTRLSVL.